This TCR beta chain was observed in a study of T cells expressing NK-cell markers. From the 5' RACE reads, TCRdb lists one entry per CDR3 protein and no DNA. This sample lists about 160,000 distinct CDR3 sequences; its ten largest clones have roughly 18%. Looked up from germline, CDR1 is SQVTM and CDR2 is ANQGSEA. The CDR3 contains 13 residues. Sample: blood T cells: a sorted CD56 or NKG2C T cell subset, CD4+ or CD8+ T cells, or bulk PBMC T cells (not recorded which). The chain carries TRBV29-1 and TRBJ2-7; lacking DNA, the TRBD2 call made by TCRdb goes unchecked. The clonotype originates from a woman between 18 and 70 years old in good health. The CDR3 here is CSFEGGLAREQYF.